The 21 T cell receptor beta chains below all came from one sample that was sequenced in a study of blood T cell repertoires in COVID-19. TCRdb keeps only in-frame clones here, not all; method: immunoSEQ multiplex PCR. The sample includes some 150,000 clones, 86% of them seen just once. Material for sequencing was peripheral blood. The receptor source for this set is a woman aged 55-75 years with acute or convalescent COVID-19.

The chain carries TRBV7-9 and TRBJ1-1; D perhaps matches TRBD1 (6 bases). The germline V and J ends were trimmed by 7 bases and 2 bases, with 17 bases remaining between them. Germline V CDR1 and CDR2: SEHNR, FQNEAQ (reference sequence). The CDR3 has 15 amino acids. The CDR3 is CASKGIRDKNTEAFF. The CDR3 region has the DNA TGTGCCAGCAAGGGGATAAGGGACAAAAACACTGAAGCTTTCTTT.

The V and J genes are TRBV5-4 and TRBJ2-1; TRBD1 aligns across 9 bases. The germline V gene encodes CDR1 SGHNT and CDR2 YYREEE (reference sequence). J lost 8 bases, V lost 10 bases, and 13 bases had no gene match. The CDR3 spans 14 residues. CDR3 loop: CAGGSRTGDHEQFF. CDR3 DNA sequence: TGTGCCGGTGGGTCACGGACAGGGGACCATGAGCAGTTCTTC.

The DNA for the CDR3 is TGTGCCAGCAGCCTGGGGGCCCCCGCGAACACCGGGGAGCTGTTTTTT. It codes for CASSLGAPANTGELFF. This chain connects TRBV7-2 to TRBJ2-2, with D possibly matching TRBD1 (6 bases). The germline V and J ends were trimmed by 5 bases and 0 bases, with 13 bases remaining between them. Germline values: CDR1 SGHTA, CDR2 FQGNSA. CDR3 size: 16 residues.

The J gene is TRBJ1-1, the V gene TRBV12-3 or TRBV12-4; no clear D. The V end was cut by 3 bases, the J end by 3 bases, with 5 bases between. The CDR3 consists of 12 residues. The CDR3 DNA sequence: TGTGCCAGCAGTTTTCCCGACACTGAAGCTTTCTTT. It specifies CASSFPDTEAFF.

CDR3 residues: CAISESEGEQYF. CDR3 in DNA: TGTGCCATCAGTGAGTCAGAGGGCGAGCAGTACTTC. V gene TRBV10-3 combines with J gene TRBJ2-7; a weak D match, TRBD2 (5 bases). The CDR3 covers 12 residues. Trimming shortened V by 0 bases and J by 6 bases, and 6 bases separated the two germline ends. CDR1 is ENHRY, CDR2 SYGVKD, per germline.

The chain recombines TRBV4-3 with TRBJ1-5; weak D call: TRBD1 (5 bases). Germline V gives CDR1 LGHNA, CDR2 YSLEER. CDR3 length: 14 amino acids. Trimming removed 2 bases from V and 2 bases from J, with 7 bases in between. The CDR3 DNA sequence: TGCGCCAGCAGCCAAATACAGGGCAATCAGCCCCAGCATTTT. It is translated as CASSQIQGNQPQHF.

This chain joins TRBV6-5 and TRBJ2-3, with 7 bases lining up with TRBD2. The CDR3 covers 13 residues. Germline CDR1 is MNHEY and CDR2 is SVGAGI. The trim removed 6 bases at V and 2 bases at J, leaving 2 bases unmatched. CDR3 region: CASSGTNTDTQYF. The CDR3 nucleotides are TGTGCCAGCAGCGGGACTAACACAGATACGCAGTATTTT.

The V gene is TRBV4-1, the J gene TRBJ2-4, with TRBD2 matching 7 bases. Germline V gives CDR1 MGHRA, CDR2 YSYEKL. There are 17 residues in the CDR3. V lost 0 bases to trimming and J lost 7 bases; unmatched junction nucleotides: 12. In DNA form, the CDR3 reads TGCGCCAGCAGCCAAGAGGTAGAGAGGGACTATTGGAACATTCAGTACTTC. It codes for CASSQEVERDYWNIQYF.

This chain uses TRBV5-4 with TRBJ2-3; 7 nucleotides match TRBD2. V was clipped by 4 bases and J by 2 bases; unmatched bases: 10. CDR3 length: 16 residues. Per germline, CDR1 SGHNT and CDR2 YYREEE (reference sequence). CDR3 sequence reads: CASSPGGTTTTDTQYF. The CDR3 coding sequence is TGTGCCAGCAGCCCGGGGGGAACAACTACCACAGATACGCAGTATTTT.

The V and J genes are TRBV4-2 and TRBJ2-1, with 9 nucleotides matching TRBD2. Unmatched junction bases numbered 2, after V lost 1 base and J lost 4 bases. The length of the CDR3 is 15 residues. The germline gives CDR1 LGHNA, CDR2 YNFKEQ. CDR3 sequence (DNA): TGTGCCAGCAGCCAAGGGAGCGGGGGGTACAATGAGCAGTTCTTC. Protein: CASSQGSGGYNEQFF.

This sequence joins TRBV28 and TRBJ1-2; 11 bases fit TRBD1. Germline-derived CDR1 and CDR2 are MDHEN and SYDVKM. This CDR3 has 15 residues. Germline trimming cut 5 bases from V and 2 bases from J; bases unmatched to any gene: 4. The CDR3: CASSPRTGGNYGYTF. In DNA form, the CDR3 reads TGTGCCAGCAGTCCCAGGACAGGGGGCAACTATGGCTACACCTTC.

The chain has TRBV18 and TRBJ2-2, with a weak D call TRBD1 (5 bases). The V and J ends lost 1 base and 0 bases respectively, with 9 bases between them. Germline V CDR1 and CDR2: KGHSH, LQKENI. The CDR3 totals 16 residues. The CDR3 sequence is CASSPRTPSNTGELFF. CDR3 in DNA: TGTGCCAGCTCACCACGGACACCCTCGAACACCGGGGAGCTGTTTTTT.

J is TRBJ1-2 and V is TRBV27; no firm D call. Germline values: CDR1 MNHEY, CDR2 SMNVEV (reference sequence). The CDR3 has 14 residues. The V end lost 3 bases, the J end lost 2 bases, and 10 bases lay between the germline ends. The DNA for the CDR3 is TGTGCCAGCAGTTTCCAGGAACCAAACTATGGCTACACCTTC. Amino acid sequence: CASSFQEPNYGYTF.

The gene calls are TRBV7-2 and TRBJ1-4, with D uncertain. CDR1 is SGHTA and CDR2 is FQGNSA in the germline V gene. Trimming stripped 1 base from V and 5 bases from J, with 8 bases between. The CDR3 covers 14 residues. The CDR3 DNA reads as TGTGCCAGCAGCTTAGGAGGGTTCAATGAAAAACTGTTTTTT. This translates into CASSLGGFNEKLFF.

J is TRBJ2-2 and V is TRBV5-1; 9 bases match TRBD1. Germline trimming cut 4 bases from V and 4 bases from J; bases unmatched to any gene: 8. Germline V gene lookup returns CDR1 SGHRS and CDR2 YFSETQ. The CDR3 sequence is 16 residues long. The CDR3 loop is CASSTAGTGPTGELFF. The CDR3 bases are TGCGCCAGCAGCACGGCGGGGACAGGGCCCACCGGGGAGCTGTTTTTT.

J is TRBJ2-1 and V is TRBV9; 13 bases are shared with TRBD2. After removal of 4 bases from V and 9 bases from J, the junction contained 16 bases not matched to a gene. The CDR3 spans 18 residues. Germline CDR1 is SGDLS and CDR2 is YYNGEE. This CDR3 is CASSLRTSGGFASGEQFF. Written as DNA, the CDR3 is TGTGCCAGCAGCCTCCGGACTAGCGGGGGCTTTGCGTCAGGTGAGCAGTTCTTC.

This clone has just a few counts. This sequence joins TRBV5-1 and TRBJ2-1; 8 nucleotides agree with TRBD1. The CDR3 loop spans 14 amino acids. Germline assignment: CDR1 SGHRS and CDR2 YFSETQ. Trimming cost V 6 bases and J 2 bases; bases outside gene matches: 4. CDR3: CASTQGATYNEQFF. In nucleotides, the CDR3 is TGCGCCAGCACCCAGGGGGCTACCTACAATGAGCAGTTCTTC.

The chain combines TRBV13 with TRBJ1-2; D unresolved. The germline CDR1 and CDR2 sequences are PRHDT and FYEKMQ (reference sequence). The ends were cut back, 2 bases at V and 4 bases at J, with 11 bases in the middle. CDR3 length: 14 residues. The CDR3 DNA reads as TGTGCCAGCAGCTTATCCTCACGAGTCTATGGCTACACCTTC. Its protein product is CASSLSSRVYGYTF.

This clone was seen just once. The V call is TRBV5-1, the J call TRBJ2-7, with a possible D match to TRBD2 (5 bases). This CDR3 is 16 amino acids long. Trimming took 4 bases from V and 0 from J, leaving 17 bases between them. Germline V gives CDR1 SGHRS, CDR2 YFSETQ. This CDR3 is CASSPGGGRASYEQYF. The CDR3 bases are TGCGCCAGCAGCCCCGGAGGAGGTCGGGCCTCCTACGAGCAGTACTTC.

The chain has TRBV19 and TRBJ1-1; 11 bases line up with TRBD1. The CDR3 is 16 residues long. Germline CDR1 and CDR2: LNHDA and SQIVND (reference sequence). V shed 1 base and J 11 bases; nucleotides not matched to a gene: 12. The CDR3, as DNA: TGTGCCAGTAGTATAGTTCGGACAGGGGGCAAATCTTTGGCTTTCTTT. This sequence encodes CASSIVRTGGKSLAFF.

The chain uses TRBV3-1 (or the pseudogene TRBV3-2) and TRBJ2-3; 7 bases line up with TRBD2. Trimming cost V 0 bases and J 3 bases; bases outside gene matches: 6. The CDR3 is made up of 16 amino acids. CDR1 and CDR2 (germline): LGHDT, YNNKEL (reference sequence). The CDR3 here is CASSQDSGRGTDTQYF. The CDR3 nucleotides read TGTGCCAGCAGCCAAGATTCGGGGAGGGGTACAGATACGCAGTATTTT.